This TCR beta chain was retrieved from a study of cytomegalovirus exposure and HLA in healthy donors. CDR1 and CDR2 (germline): KGHSH, LQKENI. V lost 1 base, J lost 2 bases, and 10 bases lay in between. The CDR3 covers 15 residues. A word on this clone: Its specificity is unknown.

Study-wide findings and caveats: The study found most TCR sequences rare, yet found some public TCRs in many donors.

Use of 60 Vbeta and 13 Jbeta primers characterized the PCR. Clones were read by immunoSEQ multiplex PCR, and TCRdb kept only the in-frame ones, dropping some. The data show around 230,000 clones, around 80% seen once. Donors were ostensibly healthy at sampling, although undocumented immune exposures were probable. This sequence was found in a boy aged 5-17 years in good health and CMV-seronegative. The chain joins TRBV18 to TRBJ2-3; no reliable D call. The sequencing sample was made of PBMCs. The DNA for the CDR3 is TGTGCCAGCTCACCACGTCGAGATCCCACAGATACGCAGTATTTT. Encoded protein: CASSPRRDPTDTQYF.